This T cell receptor beta chain was recovered during a study of cytomegalovirus exposure and HLA in healthy donors. Note on this clone: Its antigen is not known.

A multiplex PCR was run with 60 Vbeta primers and 13 Jbeta primers. Sequenced by immunoSEQ multiplex PCR; TCRdb stores in-frame clones only, minus some. Of 55,000 to 85,000 clones in the sample, 86% were seen once. The V end lost 0 bases, the J end lost 0 bases, and 9 bases lay between the germline ends. CDR1 and CDR2 from the germline V gene are SEHNR and FQNEAQ (reference sequence). The CDR3 spans 16 residues. The donors gave bone marrow, and they were healthy. Study-level findings and limits: For TCR beta chains, V- and J-gene trimming was later linked to a missense DCLRE1C variant. CMV serostatus was the only immune exposure information that was available. Previously analyzed data showed that most TCR beta V segments were productive at a frequency of about 87% or about 30%.

This chain links TRBV7-9 with TRBJ1-3; weak D call: TRBD1 (6 bases). The specimen sequenced was PBMCs. The clonotype originates from a woman in her thirties in good health and CMV-seronegative. The CDR3 loop reads CASSLAQGISGNTIYF. Written as DNA, the CDR3 is TGTGCCAGCAGCTTAGCGCAGGGGATCTCTGGAAACACCATATATTTT.